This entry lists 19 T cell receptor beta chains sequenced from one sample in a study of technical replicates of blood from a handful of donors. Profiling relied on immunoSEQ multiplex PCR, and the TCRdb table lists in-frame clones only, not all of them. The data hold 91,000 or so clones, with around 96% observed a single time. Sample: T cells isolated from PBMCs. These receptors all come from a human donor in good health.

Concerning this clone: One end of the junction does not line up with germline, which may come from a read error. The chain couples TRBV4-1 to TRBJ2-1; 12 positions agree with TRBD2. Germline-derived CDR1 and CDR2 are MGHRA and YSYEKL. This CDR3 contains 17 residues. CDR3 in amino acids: CASSQVPTSGGLTVLLF. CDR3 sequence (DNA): TGCGCCAGCAGCCAAGTTCCGACTAGCGGGGGTCTAACAGTACTACTCTTC.

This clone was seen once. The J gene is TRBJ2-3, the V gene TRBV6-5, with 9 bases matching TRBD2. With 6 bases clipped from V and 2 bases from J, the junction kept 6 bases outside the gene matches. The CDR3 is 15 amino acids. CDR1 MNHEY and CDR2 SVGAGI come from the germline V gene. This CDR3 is CASRPAGGTTDTQYF. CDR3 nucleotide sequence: TGTGCCAGCAGACCAGCGGGGGGAACCACAGATACGCAGTATTTT.

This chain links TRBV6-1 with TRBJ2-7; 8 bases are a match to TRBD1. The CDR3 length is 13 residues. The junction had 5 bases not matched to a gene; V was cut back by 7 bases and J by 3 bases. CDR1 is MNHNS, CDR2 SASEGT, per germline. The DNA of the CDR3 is TGTGCCAGCACCACAGGGGGTAGCTACGAGCAGTACTTC. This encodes CASTTGGSYEQYF.

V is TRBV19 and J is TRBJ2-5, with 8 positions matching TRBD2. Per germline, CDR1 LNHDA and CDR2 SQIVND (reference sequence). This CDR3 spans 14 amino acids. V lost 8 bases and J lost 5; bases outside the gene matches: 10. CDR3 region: CASSTPGLAETQYF. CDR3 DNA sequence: TGTGCCAGTTCGACACCAGGACTAGCCGAGACCCAGTACTTC.

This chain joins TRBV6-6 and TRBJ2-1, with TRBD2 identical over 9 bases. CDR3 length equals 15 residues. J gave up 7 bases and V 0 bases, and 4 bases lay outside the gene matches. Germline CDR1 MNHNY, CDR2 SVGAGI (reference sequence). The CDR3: CASSYSVAGDNEQFF. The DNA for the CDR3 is TGTGCCAGCAGTTACTCGGTAGCGGGGGATAATGAGCAGTTCTTC.

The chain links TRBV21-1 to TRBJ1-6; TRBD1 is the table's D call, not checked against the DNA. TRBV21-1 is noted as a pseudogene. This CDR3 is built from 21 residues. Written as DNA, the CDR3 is TGTGCCAGCAGCTCCCCATCGCCACAGGGGGCGTTTAGTCAGATTTGTTCACCCCTCCACTTT. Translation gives CASSSPSPQGAFSQICSPLHF.

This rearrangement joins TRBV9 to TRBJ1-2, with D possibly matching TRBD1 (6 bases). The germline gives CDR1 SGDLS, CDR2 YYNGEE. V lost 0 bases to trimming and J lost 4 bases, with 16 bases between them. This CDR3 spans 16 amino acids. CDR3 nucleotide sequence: TGTGCCAGCAGCGTAGCGGGACACCAAGGAGGCTATGGCTACACCTTC. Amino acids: CASSVAGHQGGYGYTF. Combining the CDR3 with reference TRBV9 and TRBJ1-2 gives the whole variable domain DSGVTQTPKHLITATGQRVTLRCSPRSGDLSVYWYQQSLDQGLQFLIQYYNGEERAKGNILERFSAQQFPDLHSELNLSSLELGDSALYFCASSVAGHQGGYGYTFGSGTRLTVV.

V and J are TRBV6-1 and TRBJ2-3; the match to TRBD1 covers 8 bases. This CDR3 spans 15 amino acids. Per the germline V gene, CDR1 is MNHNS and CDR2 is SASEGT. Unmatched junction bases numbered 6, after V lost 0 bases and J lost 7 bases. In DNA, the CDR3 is TGTGCCAGCAGTGAAGCGCAGACAGGGGTTTATACGCAGTATTTT. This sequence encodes CASSEAQTGVYTQYF.

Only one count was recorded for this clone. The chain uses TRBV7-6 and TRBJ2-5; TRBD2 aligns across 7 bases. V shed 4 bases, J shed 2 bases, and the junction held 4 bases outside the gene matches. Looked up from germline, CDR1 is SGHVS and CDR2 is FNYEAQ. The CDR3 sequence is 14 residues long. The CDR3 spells CASSSDGGQETQYF. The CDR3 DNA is TGTGCCAGCAGCTCCGACGGGGGGCAAGAGACCCAGTACTTC.

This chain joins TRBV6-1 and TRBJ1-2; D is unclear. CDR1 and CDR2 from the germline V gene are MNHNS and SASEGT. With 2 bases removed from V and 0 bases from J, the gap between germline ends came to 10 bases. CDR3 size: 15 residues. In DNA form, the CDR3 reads TGTGCCAGCAGTGAATATGGCAGGACTAACTATGGCTACACCTTC. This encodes CASSEYGRTNYGYTF.

CDR3 in DNA: TGTGCCAGCAGTTTAACGCAGGGGGCGTCTGGCTCCTACGAGCAGTACTTC. Protein product: CASSLTQGASGSYEQYF. The chain is built from TRBV28 and TRBJ2-7, with 8 bases aligning to TRBD1. From germline, CDR1 is MDHEN and CDR2 SYDVKM. There are 17 residues in the CDR3. Trimming at V came to 2 bases and at J to 0 bases, leaving 9 bases not matched to a gene.

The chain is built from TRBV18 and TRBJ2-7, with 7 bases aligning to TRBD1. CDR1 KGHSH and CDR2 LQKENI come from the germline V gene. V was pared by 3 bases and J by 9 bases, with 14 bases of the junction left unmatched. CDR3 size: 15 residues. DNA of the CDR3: TGTGCCAGCTCACCTGTAACAGGGGAACCCGGTGGGCAGTACTTC. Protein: CASSPVTGEPGGQYF.

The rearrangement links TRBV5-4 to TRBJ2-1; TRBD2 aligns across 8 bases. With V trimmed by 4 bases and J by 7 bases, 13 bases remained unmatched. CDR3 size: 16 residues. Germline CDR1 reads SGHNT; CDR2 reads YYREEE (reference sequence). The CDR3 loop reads CASSPGGAPGGNEQFF. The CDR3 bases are TGTGCCAGCAGCCCGGGAGGGGCCCCCGGAGGGAATGAGCAGTTCTTC.

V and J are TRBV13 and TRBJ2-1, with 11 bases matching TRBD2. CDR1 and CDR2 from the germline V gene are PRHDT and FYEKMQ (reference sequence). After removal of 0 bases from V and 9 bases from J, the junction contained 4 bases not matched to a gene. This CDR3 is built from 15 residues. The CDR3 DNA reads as TGTGCCAGCAGCTTAGGGACTAGCGGGAAGGTTGAGCAGTTCTTC. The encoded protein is CASSLGTSGKVEQFF.

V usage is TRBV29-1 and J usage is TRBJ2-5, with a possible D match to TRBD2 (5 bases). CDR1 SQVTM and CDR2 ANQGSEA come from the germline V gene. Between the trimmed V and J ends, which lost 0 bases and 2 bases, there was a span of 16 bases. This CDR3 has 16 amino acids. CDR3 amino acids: CSVEDFAGRPQETQYF. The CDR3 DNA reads TGCAGCGTTGAAGATTTCGCGGGTCGGCCTCAAGAGACCCAGTACTTC.

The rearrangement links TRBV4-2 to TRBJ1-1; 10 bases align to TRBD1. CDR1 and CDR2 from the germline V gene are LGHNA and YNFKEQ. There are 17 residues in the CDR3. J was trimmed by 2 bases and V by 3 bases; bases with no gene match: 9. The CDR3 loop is CASSHILGTGDNTEAFF. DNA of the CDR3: TGTGCCAGCAGCCACATCCTAGGGACAGGGGATAACACTGAAGCTTTCTTT.

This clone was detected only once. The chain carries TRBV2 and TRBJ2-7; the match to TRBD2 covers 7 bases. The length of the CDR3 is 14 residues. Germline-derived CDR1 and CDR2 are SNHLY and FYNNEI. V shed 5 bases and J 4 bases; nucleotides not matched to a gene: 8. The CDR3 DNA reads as TGTGCCAGCAGTCTTCAGCGGGGACCATACGAGCAGTACTTC. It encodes CASSLQRGPYEQYF. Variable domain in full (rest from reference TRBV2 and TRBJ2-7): EPEVTQTPSHQVTQMGQEVILRCVPISNHLYFYWYRQILGQKVEFLVSFYNNEISEKSEIFDDQFSVERPDGSNFTLKIRSTKLEDSAMYFCASSLQRGPYEQYFGPGTRLTVT.

DNA for the CDR3: TGTGCCAGCAGTTTATGGGCGGATTTCAGCTCCTACGAGCAGTACTTC. Protein product: CASSLWADFSSYEQYF. The chain recombines TRBV28 with TRBJ2-7; D is unresolved. Germline CDR1 MDHEN, CDR2 SYDVKM. The CDR3 totals 16 residues. The germline V and J ends were trimmed by 0 bases and 0 bases, with 12 bases remaining between them. The whole variable domain, remainder taken from reference TRBV28 and TRBJ2-7, is DVKVTQSSRYLVKRTGEKVFLECVQDMDHENMFWYRQDPGLGLRLIYFSYDVKMKEKGDIPEGYSVSREKKERFSLILESASTNQTSMYLCASSLWADFSSYEQYFGPGTRLTVT.

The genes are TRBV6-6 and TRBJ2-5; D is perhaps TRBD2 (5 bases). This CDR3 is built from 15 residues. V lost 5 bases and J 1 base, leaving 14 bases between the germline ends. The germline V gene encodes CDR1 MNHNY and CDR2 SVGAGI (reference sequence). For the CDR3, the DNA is TGTGCCAGCAGTGACCGCGGGCAGGCCCAAGAGACCCAGTACTTC. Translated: CASSDRGQAQETQYF.